What follows are 22 T cell receptor beta chains derived from one specimen sequenced in a study of blood T cells in healthy people across ages. Using a J-beta primer mix together with a sample-barcoded 5' primer, a second PCR was run for roughly 6 to 11 cycles. TCRdb re-called the 5' RACE reads through MiXCR, storing one row per CDR3 protein. Of a few hundred thousand distinct CDR3 sequences in the sample, 25% to 35% were seen once. In addition, the sample was reused for a study of T cells of mothers and their children.

Input material: blood. These receptors all come from a boy aged 2 to 10 in good health.

This clonotype was detected only a few times. V and J are TRBV7-9 and TRBJ2-2; TRBD1 matches at 12 bases. The CDR3 runs 17 residues. The V gene end was trimmed by 5 bases and the J gene end by 3 bases; junction bases not matched to a gene: 7. From germline, CDR1 is SEHNR and CDR2 FQNEAQ (reference sequence). The CDR3 bases are TGTGCCAGCAGCCCTCACCGGGACAGGGGGCACACCGGGGAGCTGTTTTTT. It yields the protein CASSPHRDRGHTGELFF. Complete variable domain (other parts from reference TRBV7-9 and TRBJ2-2): DTGVSQNPRHKITKRGQNVTFRCDPISEHNRLYWYRQTLGQGPEFLTYFQNEAQLEKSRLLSDRFSAERPKGSFSTLEIQRTEQGDSAMYLCASSPHRDRGHTGELFFGEGSRLTVL.

This clonotype was counted between two and nine times. Its ends do not fully match the called genes, so a read error is possible. CDR3 sequence reads: CASSQFPLLNTEAFF. The CDR3 DNA reads TGCGCCAGCAGCCAATTCCCCCTCTTGAACACTGAAGCCTTCTTT. The chain has TRBV4-1 and TRBJ1-1; unclear D gene. CDR1 is MGHRA, CDR2 YSYEKL, per germline. The CDR3 runs 15 residues.

The chain couples TRBV28 to TRBJ2-2; D ambiguous. This CDR3 has 14 amino acids. Germline CDR1 MDHEN, CDR2 SYDVKM. The ends were cut back, 6 bases at V and 1 base at J, with 9 bases in the middle. CDR3 sequence: CASRGRGNTGELFF. CDR3 in DNA: TGTGCCAGCAGGGGCCGAGGGAACACCGGGGAGCTGTTTTTT.

The chain couples TRBV20-1 to TRBJ2-7; 9 bases are a match to TRBD1. The V and J ends lost 2 bases and 2 bases, in that order; junction bases with no gene match: 4. The length of the CDR3 is 14 residues. Germline V gene lookup returns CDR1 DFQATT and CDR2 SNEGSKA (reference sequence). The CDR3 DNA is TGCAGTGCTAGAACCCGACAGGGGGCCTACGAGCAGTACTTC. This encodes CSARTRQGAYEQYF.

This clonotype has only a few counts. The chain links TRBV12-3 or TRBV12-4 to TRBJ2-2; weak D call: TRBD1 (5 bases). The ends were cut back, 0 bases at V and 4 bases at J, with 9 bases in the middle. This CDR3 has 15 residues. CDR3 amino acids: CASSLALRGTGELFF. CDR3 coding DNA: TGTGCCAGCAGTTTAGCGCTAAGGGGCACCGGGGAGCTGTTTTTT.

This clonotype was seen just once. A read error may be the cause here, since a much bigger clone is one base away. The rearrangement links TRBV29-1 to TRBJ1-1; 9 bases are a match to TRBD1. Trimming took 8 bases from V and 3 from J; bases not matched to a gene: 4. Germline V gene lookup returns CDR1 SQVTM and CDR2 ANQGSEA. This CDR3 has 12 residues. CDR3: CSLRQGDTEAFF. DNA of the CDR3: TGCAGCCTTCGACAGGGGGACACTGAAGCTTTCTTT.

Of note for this clonotype: Compared with germline, one end of the junction differs, possibly owing to a read error. The chain combines TRBV27 with TRBJ2-7, with 10 bases identical to TRBD2. Germline-derived CDR1 and CDR2 are MNHEY and SMNVEV (reference sequence). This CDR3 has 13 amino acids. DNA of the CDR3: TGTGCCAGCAGTACCTCGACCGGGACTAGCGAAATCTTC. Its protein is CASSTSTGTSEIF.

This clonotype was counted only a few times. This sequence joins TRBV10-2 and TRBJ2-7, with unresolved D. With 4 bases removed from V and 4 bases from J, the gap between germline ends came to 11 bases. Germline V gene sequence: CDR1 WSHSY, CDR2 SAAADI. CDR3 length: 13 residues. The CDR3 region has the DNA TGCGCCAGCAGTGTACGGCAGGCTTACGAGCAGTACTTC. Translated: CASSVRQAYEQYF.

This clonotype was seen a handful of times. This chain links TRBV29-1 with TRBJ2-3; TRBD1 aligns across 11 bases. Germline trimming cut 6 bases from V and 2 bases from J; bases unmatched to any gene: 1. The CDR3 contains 13 residues. Germline V gene lookup returns CDR1 SQVTM and CDR2 ANQGSEA. The CDR3 protein is CSVDRGHTDTQYF. DNA of the CDR3: TGCAGCGTGGACAGGGGGCACACAGATACGCAGTATTTT.

The gene calls are TRBV20-1 and TRBJ2-6, with TRBD1 matching over 12 bases. The trim removed 6 bases at V and 4 bases at J, leaving 10 bases unmatched. Germline loops: CDR1 DFQATT, CDR2 SNEGSKA (reference sequence). The CDR3 length is 17 residues. This chain's CDR3 is CSARKGQGAVGANVLTF. The CDR3, as DNA: TGCAGTGCCAGAAAGGGACAGGGGGCGGTAGGGGCCAACGTCCTGACTTTC.

This clonotype was counted a few times. V gene TRBV10-2 combines with J gene TRBJ1-1, with D uncertain. CDR3 length equals 14 residues. The V and J ends lost 0 bases and 6 bases respectively, with 11 bases between them. Germline V gives CDR1 WSHSY, CDR2 SAAADI. The CDR3 bases are TGCGCCAGCAGTGAGTCCCCCGGGATCTCTGAAGCTTTCTTT. Translating it yields CASSESPGISEAFF.

The chain uses TRBV9 and TRBJ2-3; TRBD2 is a possible D gene (6 bases). The length of the CDR3 is 13 residues. Germline V gene data show CDR1 as SGDLS and CDR2 as YYNGEE. Deletions cut 3 bases from V and 10 bases from J, with 15 bases between. CDR3 sequence reads: CASSAKGGGSQYF. DNA for the CDR3: TGTGCCAGCAGCGCCAAGGGAGGCGGGTCGCAGTATTTT.

The chain's CDR3 is CAISDNRQGPTYEQYF. The CDR3 coding sequence is TGTGCCATCAGTGATAATCGACAGGGCCCTACCTACGAGCAGTACTTC. The chain is built from TRBV10-3 and TRBJ2-7; 7 bases are shared with TRBD1. Per the germline V gene, CDR1 is ENHRY and CDR2 is SYGVKD. The CDR3 is 16 residues long. The V gene end was trimmed by 3 bases and the J gene end by 2 bases; junction bases not matched to a gene: 10.

This clonotype was picked up a small number of times. The chain links TRBV11-2 to TRBJ2-1, with TRBD2 matching over 10 bases. The J segment lost 2 bases and the V segment lost 3 bases, leaving 1 base of the junction unmatched. Germline loops: CDR1 SGHAT, CDR2 FQNNGV. This CDR3 comprises 15 residues. For the CDR3, the DNA is TGTGCCAGCAGCTTGAGCGGGAGGGCCTACAATGAGCAGTTCTTC. Amino acids: CASSLSGRAYNEQFF.

The chain uses TRBV29-1 and TRBJ2-1; 14 bases map to TRBD2. V lost 7 bases to trimming and J lost 16 bases; unmatched junction nucleotides: 12. The CDR3 contains 13 residues. Germline assignment: CDR1 SQVTM and CDR2 ANQGSEA. The CDR3 here is CSAAGLAGAVGFF. In nucleotides, the CDR3 is TGCAGCGCCGCGGGACTAGCGGGAGCAGTCGGTTTCTTC.

The chain joins TRBV7-2 to TRBJ2-5; 9 bases line up with TRBD1. CDR3 size: 16 residues. The V gene end was trimmed by 5 bases and the J gene end by 5 bases; junction bases not matched to a gene: 12. Germline CDR1 and CDR2: SGHTA and FQGNSA. CDR3 nucleotide sequence: TGTGCCAGCAGCAAAGCCTCCGGGACAGGGTCGGAGACCCAGTACTTC. It specifies CASSKASGTGSETQYF.

The gene calls are TRBV14 and TRBJ2-7; 9 positions match TRBD1. V shed 4 bases and J 0 bases; nucleotides not matched to a gene: 19. Germline V gene lookup returns CDR1 SGHDN and CDR2 FVKESK. The CDR3 is made up of 20 amino acids. This CDR3 is CASSLWTGDPHLSSSYEQYF. CDR3 DNA sequence: TGTGCCAGCAGCCTATGGACAGGGGACCCTCACCTGTCTTCCTCCTACGAGCAGTACTTC. Filled out from reference TRBV14 and TRBJ2-7, the complete variable domain reads EAGVTQFPSHSVIEKGQTVTLRCDPISGHDNLYWYRRVMGKEIKFLLHFVKESKQDESGMPNNRFLAERTGGTYSTLKVQPAELEDSGVYFCASSLWTGDPHLSSSYEQYFGPGTRLTVT.

CDR3 nucleotide sequence: TGCAGTGCCATCGACAGCACCTCCTACAATGAGCAGTTCTTC. This translates into CSAIDSTSYNEQFF. This chain links TRBV20-1 with TRBJ2-1, with a tentative D call TRBD1 (5 bases). CDR3 length: 14 residues. The germline gives CDR1 DFQATT, CDR2 SNEGSKA (reference sequence). V lost 6 bases to trimming and J lost 0 bases, with 12 bases between them.

This clonotype has only a few counts. The V call is TRBV29-1, the J call TRBJ1-2; D unresolved. Trimming took 5 bases from V and 0 from J, leaving 4 bases between them. Germline lookup yields CDR1 SQVTM and CDR2 ANQGSEA. This CDR3 spans 11 amino acids. The CDR3 protein is CSVRSNYGYTF. CDR3 in DNA: TGCAGCGTTAGGTCTAACTATGGCTACACCTTC.

This clonotype has just a few counts. The chain carries TRBV5-1 and TRBJ1-3; D gene uncertain. CDR3 length equals 16 residues. The germline gives CDR1 SGHRS, CDR2 YFSETQ. The V gene lost 1 base and the J gene lost 0 bases, with 11 bases spanning the gap. The chain's CDR3 is CASSLSTLNSGNTIYF. In DNA form, the CDR3 reads TGCGCCAGCAGCTTGTCCACATTAAACTCTGGAAACACCATATATTTT.

The sample holds a few counts of this clonotype. The chain has TRBV6-6 and TRBJ2-7; the D is unclear. Trimming shortened V by 5 bases and J by 7 bases, and 12 bases separated the two germline ends. The CDR3 consists of 12 residues. The germline V gene encodes CDR1 MNHNY and CDR2 SVGAGI (reference sequence). CDR3 sequence: CASSNFDAEQYF. DNA of the CDR3: TGTGCCAGCAGTAATTTCGACGCGGAGCAGTACTTC.

The CDR3 bases are TGCGCCAGCAGCTTGGTGACCGGGACAGAAGAGACCCAGTACTTC. It translates to CASSLVTGTEETQYF. The chain employs TRBV5-1 and TRBJ2-5; TRBD1 matches 7 bases. V lost 0 bases and J lost 3; bases outside the gene matches: 5. Looked up from germline, CDR1 is SGHRS and CDR2 is YFSETQ. The CDR3 extends over 15 amino acids.